These 12 T cell receptor beta chains were sequenced from one sample in a study of CD8 T cell repertoires and HIV-1 epitope variants (dated by TCRdb to 2019 to 2021). Their antigens remain unidentified. Libraries were constructed by the immunoSEQ multiplex PCR assay. As stored in TCRdb, this immuneACCESS dataset retains in-frame rearrangements with V and J assigned. A fraction of the clones does not appear; measured against another copy, unresolved V genes explain less than half of the discrepancy, and the remainder lacks a known reason. Across this sample there are about 5,600 clones, with 66% seen only once. The ten largest account for 43% of the sample. Sequenced sample: cultured CD8+ T cells derived from PBMCs. Receptor source: a male donor with HIV.

The V call is TRBV10-3, the J call TRBJ2-1, with 9 positions matching TRBD2. The CDR3 runs to 17 residues. Germline loops: CDR1 ENHRY, CDR2 SYGVKD. V trimming: 0 bases; J trimming: 0 bases; junction bases outside the gene matches: 3. The CDR3: CAISESGLASSYNEQFF. The CDR3 region has the DNA TGTGCCATCAGTGAGTCAGGACTAGCGAGCTCCTACAATGAGCAGTTCTTC.

By sample fraction, this clone is large. The chain combines TRBV15 with TRBJ2-5; D ambiguous. The germline gives CDR1 LNHNV, CDR2 YYDKDF (reference sequence). The CDR3 loop spans 13 amino acids. V lost 0 bases and J lost 4, with 6 bases in between. CDR3 amino acids: CATSRDRRETQYF. CDR3 DNA: TGTGCCACCAGCAGAGATCGGAGAGAGACCCAGTACTTC. The variable domain in full, with the rest retrieved from reference TRBV15 and TRBJ2-5, is DAMVIQNPRYQVTQFGKPVTLSCSQTLNHNVMYWYQQKSSQAPKLLFHYYDKDFNNEADTPDNFQSRRPNTSFCFLDIRSPGLGDTAMYLCATSRDRRETQYFGPGTRLLVL.

The J gene is TRBJ2-7, the V gene TRBV5-4; perhaps TRBD1 as D (8 bases). CDR3 length: 14 residues. Germline CDR1 and CDR2: SGHNT and YYREEE (reference sequence). With 1 base removed from V and 3 bases from J, the gap between germline ends came to 11 bases. CDR3 DNA: TGTGCCAGCAGCTTGACAGGGGGGGACTACGAGCAGTACTTC. It codes for CASSLTGGDYEQYF.

By share of the sample, this clone is large. The V and J genes are TRBV7-9 and TRBJ1-5; no reliable D call. V was clipped by 5 bases and J by 0 bases, with 8 bases between them. CDR1 and CDR2 (germline): SEHNR, FQNEAQ (reference sequence). The CDR3 runs to 14 residues. The CDR3 region is CASSPSYSNQPQHF. CDR3 DNA sequence: TGTGCCAGCAGCCCGAGCTATAGCAATCAGCCCCAGCATTTT.

The rearrangement uses TRBV5-6 and TRBJ2-2; 7 nucleotides match TRBD2. From germline, CDR1 is SGHDT and CDR2 YYEEEE. V lost 6 bases and J lost 4; bases outside the gene matches: 12. This CDR3 is 16 amino acids long. CDR3 loop: CASTPLGGPVTGELFF. For the CDR3, the DNA is TGTGCCAGCACCCCCCTGGGAGGGCCCGTCACCGGGGAGCTGTTTTTT.

V usage is TRBV5-6 and J usage is TRBJ2-1; D unclear. This CDR3 contains 13 residues. The germline V gene has CDR1 SGHDT and CDR2 YYEEEE. Trimming left V 2 bases short and J 4 bases short, with 7 bases between. CDR3 sequence: CASSFTTYNEQFF. The CDR3 nucleotides read TGTGCCAGCAGCTTTACAACTTACAATGAGCAGTTCTTC. The full variable domain, in which reference TRBV5-6 and TRBJ2-1 provide the parts outside the CDR3, is DAGVTQSPTHLIKTRGQQVTLRCSPKSGHDTVSWYQQALGQGPQFIFQYYEEEERQRGNFPDRFSGHQFPNYSSELNVNALLLGDSALYLCASSFTTYNEQFFGPGTRLTVL.

This clone was detected a few times. The chain has TRBV9 and TRBJ2-1; D is possibly TRBD1 (6 bases). The length of the CDR3 is 15 residues. CDR1 and CDR2 (germline): SGDLS, YYNGEE. V lost 0 bases, J lost 4 bases, and 11 bases lay in between. CDR3 sequence (DNA): TGTGCCAGCAGCGTAGAGGGGGTGGAATACAATGAGCAGTTCTTC. Its translation is CASSVEGVEYNEQFF.

The chain links TRBV28 to TRBJ1-4; no definite D call. The germline gives CDR1 MDHEN, CDR2 SYDVKM. The CDR3 sequence is 15 residues long. The ends were cut back, 3 bases at V and 5 bases at J, with 13 bases in the middle. The CDR3: CASSLPGRMNEKLFF. The CDR3 DNA follows: TGTGCCAGCAGTTTGCCGGGTCGGATGAATGAAAAACTGTTTTTT.

This sequence joins TRBV21-1 and TRBJ1-6. TRBV21-1 constitutes a pseudogene. The CDR3 consists of 14 residues. The chain's CDR3 is CASSNPQAGSPLHF. The DNA for the CDR3 is TGTGCCAGCAGCAACCCCCAGGCGGGTTCACCCCTCCACTTT.

By its share, this clone is large. V and J are TRBV28 and TRBJ1-2, with D unclear. V lost 5 bases, J lost 1 base, and 17 bases lay in between. This CDR3 comprises 16 residues. The germline V gene encodes CDR1 MDHEN and CDR2 SYDVKM. CDR3 sequence (DNA): TGTGCCAGCAGTCTCATGCCCCTGGACTATAACTATGGCTACACCTTC. Translating gives CASSLMPLDYNYGYTF.

The chain combines TRBV11-2 with TRBJ1-2; a possible D gene is TRBD1 (5 bases). The CDR3 runs to 14 residues. Germline-derived CDR1 and CDR2 are SGHAT and FQNNGV. Trimming took off 5 bases at V and 5 bases at J, with 15 bases between the two ends. This CDR3 is CASSPRGIAYGYTF. DNA of the CDR3: TGTGCCAGCAGCCCAAGGGGCATTGCGTATGGCTACACCTTC.

In DNA form, the CDR3 reads TGCGCCAGCAGTCCCCCGACAGGGAGCCCTGAGCAGTTCTTC. Encoded protein: CASSPPTGSPEQFF. V usage is TRBV5-1 and J usage is TRBJ2-1; TRBD1 agrees at 7 bases. V shed 5 bases, J shed 9 bases, and the junction held 11 bases outside the gene matches. The germline gives CDR1 SGHRS, CDR2 YFSETQ. The CDR3 consists of 14 residues. The variable domain in full, completed from reference TRBV5-1 and TRBJ2-1, reads KAGVTQTPRYLIKTRGQQVTLSCSPISGHRSVSWYQQTPGQGLQFLFEYFSETQRNKGNFPGRFSGRQFSNSRSEMNVSTLELGDSALYLCASSPPTGSPEQFFGPGTRLTVL.